The clone carrying this T cell receptor (beta chain) was seen once. Its cognate antigen is unknown. TCRdb's table, derived via immunoSEQ multiplex PCR, lists solely in-frame clones and lacks some. The data contain tens of thousands of clones, approximately 94% of them singletons. This record comes from a study of graft-versus-host responses after intestinal transplantation. CDR1 and CDR2 from the germline V gene are SGHDT and YYEEEE. V was pared by 0 bases and J by 2 bases, with 11 bases between. There are 16 residues in the CDR3. The sequencing used unstimulated CD8+ T cells sorted from spleen or lymph node cells, collected before intestinal transplant. This sequence was found in a human donor who received an intestinal transplant. The V call is TRBV5-6, the J call TRBJ2-2; possibly TRBD1 for D (5 bases). The CDR3 region has the DNA TGTGCCAGCAGCTTGGCGAAGACAGACAACACCGGGGAGCTGTTTTTT. As protein: CASSLAKTDNTGELFF.